The 31 T cell receptor beta chains given below trace back to one sample, sequenced in a study of control samples from healthy donors and cancer patients. Measured with immunoSEQ multiplex PCR; TCRdb has only the in-frame clones, and not every one. The table lists approximately 140,000 clones, roughly 89% of them singletons. Sample: blood. The receptors stem from a man aged 30-40 years in good health.

The chain couples TRBV4-3 to TRBJ1-1, with D maybe TRBD1 (5 bases). The V gene's germline CDR1 is LGHNA and CDR2 YSLEER. With 0 bases removed from V and 6 bases from J, the gap between germline ends came to 11 bases. The CDR3 has 14 amino acids. CDR3 nucleotides: TGCGCCAGCAGCCAAGATCCCCAGGGCGCTGAAGCTTTCTTT. It translates to CASSQDPQGAEAFF.

The rearrangement joins TRBV2 to TRBJ2-2; D gene unclear. Germline assignment: CDR1 SNHLY and CDR2 FYNNEI. This CDR3 comprises 14 residues. V was shortened by 6 bases and J by 5 bases, with 13 bases between the two germline ends. This CDR3 is CASRNTEQTGELFF. For the CDR3, the DNA is TGTGCCAGCAGGAACACGGAACAGACCGGGGAGCTGTTTTTT.

V gene TRBV30 combines with J gene TRBJ2-7; possible D gene TRBD1, 5 bases. CDR3 length equals 12 residues. CDR1 GTSNPN and CDR2 SVGIG come from the germline V gene (reference sequence). Trimming removed 1 base from V and 5 bases from J, with 9 bases in between. This chain's CDR3 is CAWSALGDEQYF. The CDR3, as DNA: TGTGCCTGGAGTGCTTTAGGGGACGAGCAGTACTTC. Together with reference TRBV30 and TRBJ2-7, the CDR3 gives the full variable domain: SQTIHQWPATLVQPVGSPLSLECTVEGTSNPNLYWYRQAAGRGLQLLFYSVGIGQISSEVPQNLSASRPQDRQFILSSKKLLLSDSGFYLCAWSALGDEQYFGPGTRLTVT.

The rearrangement uses TRBV12-5 and TRBJ1-5; 8 bases are a match to TRBD1. The CDR3 covers 20 residues. V was pared by 1 base and J by 0 bases, with 14 bases of the junction left unmatched. From germline, CDR1 is LGHNT and CDR2 FRNRAP. Here the CDR3 reads CASGLAPSDRVVHSNQPQHF. In nucleotides, the CDR3 is TGTGCTAGTGGTTTGGCCCCATCGGACAGGGTTGTACATAGCAATCAGCCCCAGCATTTT.

This chain uses TRBV7-9 with TRBJ1-5; D is ambiguous. The V and J ends lost 4 bases and 5 bases respectively, with 27 bases between them. CDR1 and CDR2 (germline): SEHNR, FQNEAQ (reference sequence). This CDR3 contains 19 residues. The CDR3 region is CASSYWVSGFSPEYQPQHF. In DNA, the CDR3 is TGTGCCAGCAGCTATTGGGTGTCGGGGTTCAGCCCAGAATATCAGCCCCAGCATTTT. Full variable domain (remainder filled in from reference TRBV7-9 and TRBJ1-5): DTGVSQNPRHKITKRGQNVTFRCDPISEHNRLYWYRQTLGQGPEFLTYFQNEAQLEKSRLLSDRFSAERPKGSFSTLEIQRTEQGDSAMYLCASSYWVSGFSPEYQPQHFGDGTRLSIL.

The genes are TRBV7-2 and TRBJ2-3; D not certain. This CDR3 has 16 residues. CDR1 is SGHTA, CDR2 FQGNSA, per germline. V was shortened by 2 bases and J by 2 bases, with 14 bases between the two germline ends. The CDR3 DNA reads TGTGCCAGCAGCTTAAGTGTCGAGAGAATCACAGATACGCAGTATTTT. The encoded protein is CASSLSVERITDTQYF. Full variable domain (outside the CDR3, taken from reference TRBV7-2 and TRBJ2-3): GAGVSQSPSNKVTEKGKDVELRCDPISGHTALYWYRQSLGQGLEFLIYFQGNSAPDKSGLPSDRFSAERTGGSVSTLTIQRTQQEDSAVYLCASSLSVERITDTQYFGPGTRLTVL.

The sample holds one count of this clone. The rearrangement uses TRBV4-3 and TRBJ1-2; D is ambiguous. The ends were cut back, 0 bases at V and 4 bases at J, with 12 bases in the middle. Per germline, CDR1 LGHNA and CDR2 YSLEER. The CDR3 is 15 amino acids. CDR3 sequence reads: CASSQDWATGYGYTF. CDR3 in DNA: TGCGCCAGCAGCCAAGATTGGGCAACCGGCTATGGCTACACCTTC.

This CDR3 reads CASSLLVLGTEAFF. The CDR3 DNA reads TGCGCCAGCAGCTTGTTGGTTTTGGGGACTGAAGCTTTCTTT. The rearrangement joins TRBV5-1 to TRBJ1-1, with D hard to call. V was cut by 1 base and J by 5 bases, with 12 bases left in between. The CDR3 is 14 amino acids. Germline-derived CDR1 and CDR2 are SGHRS and YFSETQ. Full variable domain (rest looked up from reference TRBV5-1 and TRBJ1-1): KAGVTQTPRYLIKTRGQQVTLSCSPISGHRSVSWYQQTPGQGLQFLFEYFSETQRNKGNFPGRFSGRQFSNSRSEMNVSTLELGDSALYLCASSLLVLGTEAFFGQGTRLTVV.

On this clone: Additional DNA sequences in this sample encode the identical CDR3. V usage is TRBV7-9 and J usage is TRBJ2-2; no clear D gene. Deletions cut 4 bases from V and 6 bases from J, with 27 bases between. Per the germline V gene, CDR1 is SEHNR and CDR2 is FQNEAQ (reference sequence). This CDR3 spans 19 amino acids. The CDR3 DNA follows: TGTGCCAGCAGCTCCCGGGTTGGAGTCAAGGGCCCCATCGCCGGGGAGCTGTTTTTT. This gives the protein CASSSRVGVKGPIAGELFF.

The chain employs TRBV4-2 and TRBJ2-1, with D hard to call. The CDR3 has 16 amino acids. Trimming pared 0 bases from V and 8 bases from J, leaving 17 bases between. Germline assignment: CDR1 LGHNA and CDR2 YNFKEQ. CDR3 region: CASSQDLRIPTHEQFF. CDR3 nucleotides: TGTGCCAGCAGCCAAGATCTTAGGATACCAACCCATGAGCAGTTCTTC.

The chain employs TRBV4-1 and TRBJ2-1; D may correspond to TRBD1 or TRBD2 (5 bases each). The V end lost 4 bases, the J end lost 2 bases, and 15 bases lay between the germline ends. Germline CDR1 is MGHRA and CDR2 is YSYEKL. The CDR3 runs 16 residues. DNA for the CDR3: TGCGCCAGCAGCCGGCTCGGGGCAGGCGCCTACAATGAGCAGTTCTTC. Translating gives CASSRLGAGAYNEQFF.

In this sample, this clone turned up once. The gene calls are TRBV28 and TRBJ1-2; D gene unclear. V lost 5 bases, J lost 5 bases, and 9 bases lay in between. Looked up from germline, CDR1 is MDHEN and CDR2 is SYDVKM. The CDR3 consists of 12 residues. The CDR3 DNA reads as TGTGCCAGCAGTACACTAGAATATGGCTACACCTTC. This codes for CASSTLEYGYTF.

The J gene is TRBJ1-2, the V gene TRBV11-2; weak D call: TRBD1 (5 bases). The V end was cut by 4 bases, the J end by 3 bases, with 12 bases between. Germline CDR1 is SGHAT and CDR2 is FQNNGV. The CDR3 is 14 residues long. The CDR3 DNA reads TGTGCCAGCAGCTATTCGGGGGGGGACTATGGCTACACCTTC. Translating gives CASSYSGGDYGYTF.

The chain carries TRBV19 and TRBJ2-7, with 8 bases matching TRBD2. This CDR3 region has 13 residues. The ends lost 5 bases at V and 5 bases at J; junction bases unmatched: 5. The V gene's germline CDR1 is LNHDA and CDR2 SQIVND (reference sequence). CDR3 amino acids: CASSFTSGNEQYF. The CDR3 DNA reads as TGTGCCAGTAGTTTCACTAGCGGAAACGAGCAGTACTTC.

The V call is TRBV6-4, the J call TRBJ2-1; perhaps TRBD2 as D (6 bases). The CDR3 contains 14 residues. Germline values: CDR1 MRHNA, CDR2 SNTAGT. V shed 2 bases and J shed 6 bases, with 11 bases lying between them. CDR3 DNA: TGTGCCAGCAGTGACGGCGGGGCGGGCAATGAGCAGTTCTTC. It specifies CASSDGGAGNEQFF.

The V gene is TRBV6-4, the J gene TRBJ2-3, with D possibly being TRBD1 (6 bases). The CDR3 extends over 14 amino acids. The germline gives CDR1 MRHNA, CDR2 SNTAGT. V was shortened by 6 bases and J by 2 bases, with 12 bases between the two germline ends. DNA of the CDR3: TGTGCCAGCAGACCCGAGGGGGACACAGATACGCAGTATTTT. This sequence encodes CASRPEGDTDTQYF.

The J gene is TRBJ2-7, the V gene TRBV15; TRBD2 is a possible D gene (7 bases). Trimming took 1 base from V and 7 from J, leaving 29 bases between them. Germline-derived CDR1 and CDR2 are LNHNV and YYDKDF (reference sequence). This CDR3 region has 19 residues. The CDR3 bases are TGTGCCACCAGCAGAGGCTTGGGGGCCCGACTTGCGGGAGTTGGAGAGCAGTACTTC. This translates into CATSRGLGARLAGVGEQYF.

The chain is built from TRBV7-8 and TRBJ1-2; 7 positions agree with TRBD1. Trimming took 3 bases from V and 6 from J; bases not matched to a gene: 13. CDR1 SGHVS and CDR2 FQNEAQ come from the germline V gene. The CDR3 is 16 amino acids. The chain's CDR3 is CASSFKRVRQGDGYTF. The CDR3 region has the DNA TGTGCCAGCAGCTTTAAGCGAGTTCGACAGGGAGATGGCTACACCTTC.

The rearrangement links TRBV29-1 to TRBJ2-1, with 12 positions matching TRBD2. This CDR3 is built from 16 residues. Germline CDR1 SQVTM, CDR2 ANQGSEA. Trimming at V came to 4 bases and at J to 10 bases, leaving 14 bases not matched to a gene. CDR3 in amino acids: CSVGSWDRTSGIEQFF. As DNA, the CDR3 is TGCAGCGTTGGGAGCTGGGACAGGACTAGCGGGATAGAGCAGTTCTTC.

The chain has TRBV19 and TRBJ2-7, with D unclear. V dropped 8 bases and J dropped 2 bases, with 16 bases sitting between them. Germline V gene data show CDR1 as LNHDA and CDR2 as SQIVND (reference sequence). CDR3 length: 14 residues. CDR3 coding DNA: TGTGCCAGTTCCAATACCCCAATAACCTACGAGCAGTACTTC. Translated: CASSNTPITYEQYF.

The chain recombines TRBV3-1 (or the pseudogene TRBV3-2) with TRBJ1-1; no reliable D call. The germline CDR1 and CDR2 sequences are LGHDT and YNNKEL (reference sequence). V lost 0 bases and J lost 4, with 12 bases in between. The CDR3 consists of 15 residues. The CDR3 sequence: CASSQDQVSFTEAFF. The CDR3 DNA sequence: TGTGCCAGCAGCCAAGATCAGGTATCTTTCACTGAAGCTTTCTTT.

CDR3 in amino acids: CASSQGTSGGYTF. The CDR3 nucleotides read TGTGCCAGCAGCCAAGGCACATCGGGTGGCTACACCTTC. V is TRBV3-1 (or the pseudogene TRBV3-2) and J is TRBJ1-2; D remains unclear. V gave up 1 base and J gave up 7 bases, with 10 bases separating them. CDR3 length: 13 amino acids. Germline CDR1 LGHDT, CDR2 YNNKEL (reference sequence).

This clone was detected a few times. The rearrangement joins TRBV6-1 to TRBJ2-7; possible D gene TRBD2, 5 bases. Germline V CDR1 and CDR2: MNHNS, SASEGT. The CDR3 runs 15 residues. Trimming cost V 3 bases and J 4 bases, with 16 bases left between them. CDR3 DNA sequence: TGTGCCAGCAGTGATCCTTCGGAGGTCCCATACGAGCAGTACTTC. It translates to CASSDPSEVPYEQYF.

The chain recombines TRBV6-5 with TRBJ2-1; 7 bases are shared with TRBD2. Looked up from germline, CDR1 is MNHEY and CDR2 is SVGAGI. The CDR3 is 14 residues long. The J segment lost 8 bases and the V segment lost 5 bases, leaving 9 bases of the junction unmatched. For the CDR3, the DNA is TGTGCCAGCAGTATCCGGACTAGAATCGATGAGCAGTTCTTC. Protein product: CASSIRTRIDEQFF.

CDR3 DNA sequence: TGTGCCAGTAGTATGAGCAATCAGCCCCAGCATTTT. Translating it yields CASSMSNQPQHF. The chain links TRBV19 to TRBJ1-5; no clear D. CDR3 length equals 12 residues. In germline, CDR1 is LNHDA, CDR2 SQIVND (reference sequence). Trimming removed 3 bases at V and 1 base at J, with 1 base between.

The chain is built from TRBV11-2 and TRBJ1-3, with D tentatively TRBD1 (5 bases). Germline loops: CDR1 SGHAT, CDR2 FQNNGV. This CDR3 is 15 amino acids long. The ends were cut back, 1 base at V and 4 bases at J, with 11 bases in the middle. The CDR3, as DNA: TGTGCCAGCAGCTTAGTCCAGGGCGCCGGAAACACCATATATTTT. The encoded protein is CASSLVQGAGNTIYF.

The V gene is TRBV7-8, the J gene TRBJ1-1; unclear D gene. The CDR3 has 15 residues. Germline V gene sequence: CDR1 SGHVS, CDR2 FQNEAQ. V gave up 4 bases and J gave up 0 bases, with 12 bases separating them. CDR3 DNA sequence: TGTGCCAGCAGCTCACACCTGATCTTGAACACTGAAGCTTTCTTT. The encoded protein is CASSSHLILNTEAFF.

This CDR3 is CATWTSGRAGDEQFF. The CDR3 DNA reads as TGTGCCACCTGGACTAGCGGGAGGGCCGGCGATGAGCAGTTCTTC. V is TRBV10-3 and J is TRBJ2-1; TRBD2 matches 15 bases. With V trimmed by 10 bases and J by 8 bases, 9 bases remained unmatched. The CDR3 extends over 15 amino acids. Germline V gives CDR1 ENHRY, CDR2 SYGVKD.

This chain uses TRBV4-1 with TRBJ1-1, with TRBD1 identical over 7 bases. Per germline, CDR1 MGHRA and CDR2 YSYEKL. The V and J ends lost 3 bases and 11 bases, in that order; junction bases with no gene match: 6. The CDR3 is 12 residues long. CDR3 nucleotide sequence: TGCGCCAGCAGCCATGTACAGGGGATGGCTTTCTTT. This translates into CASSHVQGMAFF.

V and J are TRBV12-5 and TRBJ1-1; no reliable D call. The CDR3 runs to 15 residues. The V end lost 6 bases, the J end lost 5 bases, and 19 bases lay between the germline ends. Per the germline V gene, CDR1 is LGHNT and CDR2 is FRNRAP. The CDR3 loop reads CASGNPRGEGTEAFF. Written as DNA, the CDR3 is TGTGCTAGTGGAAACCCACGGGGAGAGGGAACTGAAGCTTTCTTT.

The chain recombines TRBV6-4 with TRBJ2-1; TRBD2 is a possible D gene (5 bases). Per the germline V gene, CDR1 is MRHNA and CDR2 is SNTAGT. Trimming cost V 7 bases and J 6 bases, with 19 bases left between them. The CDR3 runs 15 residues. The CDR3 protein is CASNSEPSSGNEQFF. DNA for the CDR3: TGTGCCAGCAATTCCGAACCATCCAGCGGCAATGAGCAGTTCTTC.